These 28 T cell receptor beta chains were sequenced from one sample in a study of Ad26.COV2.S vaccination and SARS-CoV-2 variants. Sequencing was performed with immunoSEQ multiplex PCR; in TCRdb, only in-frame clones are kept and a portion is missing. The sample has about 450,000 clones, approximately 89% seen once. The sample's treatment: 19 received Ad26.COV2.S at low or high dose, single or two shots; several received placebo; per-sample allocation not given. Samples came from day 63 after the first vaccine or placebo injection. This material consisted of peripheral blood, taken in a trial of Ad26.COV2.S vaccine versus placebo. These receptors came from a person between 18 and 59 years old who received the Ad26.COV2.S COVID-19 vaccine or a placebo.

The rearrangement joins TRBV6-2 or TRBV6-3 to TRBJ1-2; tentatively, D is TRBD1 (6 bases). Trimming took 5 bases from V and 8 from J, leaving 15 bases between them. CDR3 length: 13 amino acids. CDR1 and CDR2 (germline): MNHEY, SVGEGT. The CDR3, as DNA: TGTGCCAGCAGTCGCACAGGGATAGGCGGCTACACCTTC. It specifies CASSRTGIGGYTF.

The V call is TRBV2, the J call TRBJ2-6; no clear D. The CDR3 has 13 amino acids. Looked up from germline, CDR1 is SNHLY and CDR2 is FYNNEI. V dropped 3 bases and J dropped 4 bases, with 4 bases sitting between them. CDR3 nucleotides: TGTGCCAGCAGTGATAACGGGGCCAACGTCCTGACTTTC. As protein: CASSDNGANVLTF.

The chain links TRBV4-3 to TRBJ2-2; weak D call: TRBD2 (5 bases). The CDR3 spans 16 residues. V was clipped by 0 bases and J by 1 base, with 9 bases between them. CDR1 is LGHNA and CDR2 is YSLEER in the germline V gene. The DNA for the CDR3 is TGCGCCAGCAGCCAAGAAGGAGGCCAGAACACCGGGGAGCTGTTTTTT. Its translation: CASSQEGGQNTGELFF.

The CDR3 here is CASSASIAGSQETQYF. The CDR3 bases are TGTGCCAGCAGCGCCTCAATAGCGGGAAGCCAAGAGACCCAGTACTTC. The rearrangement links TRBV9 to TRBJ2-5, with 8 bases lining up with TRBD2. Germline values: CDR1 SGDLS, CDR2 YYNGEE. The CDR3 totals 16 residues. J lost 1 base, V lost 3 bases, and 8 bases had no gene match.

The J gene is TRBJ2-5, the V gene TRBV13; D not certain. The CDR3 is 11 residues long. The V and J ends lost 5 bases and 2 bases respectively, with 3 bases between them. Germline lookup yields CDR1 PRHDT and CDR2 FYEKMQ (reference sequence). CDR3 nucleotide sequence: TGTGCCAGCAGCCTTCAAGAGACCCAGTACTTC. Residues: CASSLQETQYF.

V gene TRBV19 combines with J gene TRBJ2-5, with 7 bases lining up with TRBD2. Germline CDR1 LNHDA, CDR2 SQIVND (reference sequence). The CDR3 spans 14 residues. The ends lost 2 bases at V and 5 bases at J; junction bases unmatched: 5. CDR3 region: CASSIIGGTETQYF. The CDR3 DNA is TGTGCCAGTAGTATAATCGGGGGGACGGAGACCCAGTACTTC.

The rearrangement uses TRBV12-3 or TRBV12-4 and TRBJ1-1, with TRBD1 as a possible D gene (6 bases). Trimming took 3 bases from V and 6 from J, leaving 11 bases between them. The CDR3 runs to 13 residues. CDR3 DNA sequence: TGTGCCAGCAGTTTCGGGACATTTGCTGAAGCTTTCTTT. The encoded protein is CASSFGTFAEAFF.

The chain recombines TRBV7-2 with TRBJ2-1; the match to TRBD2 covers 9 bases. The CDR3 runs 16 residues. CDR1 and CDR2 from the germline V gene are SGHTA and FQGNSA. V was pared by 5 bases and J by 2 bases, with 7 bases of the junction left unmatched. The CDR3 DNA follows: TGTGCCAGCAGCCCCGGACTAGCGAGCGCCTACAATGAGCAGTTCTTC. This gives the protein CASSPGLASAYNEQFF.

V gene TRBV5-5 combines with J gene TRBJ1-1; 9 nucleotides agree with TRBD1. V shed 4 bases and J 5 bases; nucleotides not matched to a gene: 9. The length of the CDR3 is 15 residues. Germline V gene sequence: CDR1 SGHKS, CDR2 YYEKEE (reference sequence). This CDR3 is CASSLRTGESTEAFF. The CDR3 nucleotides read TGTGCCAGCAGCCTACGGACAGGGGAGAGTACTGAAGCTTTCTTT.

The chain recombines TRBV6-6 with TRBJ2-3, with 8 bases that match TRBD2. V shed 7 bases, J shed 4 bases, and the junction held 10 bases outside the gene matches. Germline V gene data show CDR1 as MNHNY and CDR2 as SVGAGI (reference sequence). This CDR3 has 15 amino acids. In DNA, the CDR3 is TGTGCCAGCACTTTAACTAGCGGTTGGGCAGATACGCAGTATTTT. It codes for CASTLTSGWADTQYF.

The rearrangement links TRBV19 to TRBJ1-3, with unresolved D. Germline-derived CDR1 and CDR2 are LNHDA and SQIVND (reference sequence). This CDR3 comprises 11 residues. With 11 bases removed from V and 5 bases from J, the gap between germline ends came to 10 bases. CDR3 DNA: TGTGCCTCTGTGGTACGAAACACCATATATTTT. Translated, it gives CASVVRNTIYF.

For the CDR3, the DNA is TGCGCCAGCAGGTGGGAAATTAAAGATACGCAGTATTTT. Translating it yields CASRWEIKDTQYF. The gene calls are TRBV5-1 and TRBJ2-3; D remains unclear. Germline CDR1 and CDR2: SGHRS and YFSETQ. The CDR3 consists of 13 residues. V lost 5 bases to trimming and J lost 5 bases, with 12 bases between them. The full variable domain, in which reference TRBV5-1 and TRBJ2-3 provide the parts outside the CDR3, is KAGVTQTPRYLIKTRGQQVTLSCSPISGHRSVSWYQQTPGQGLQFLFEYFSETQRNKGNFPGRFSGRQFSNSRSEMNVSTLELGDSALYLCASRWEIKDTQYFGPGTRLTVL.

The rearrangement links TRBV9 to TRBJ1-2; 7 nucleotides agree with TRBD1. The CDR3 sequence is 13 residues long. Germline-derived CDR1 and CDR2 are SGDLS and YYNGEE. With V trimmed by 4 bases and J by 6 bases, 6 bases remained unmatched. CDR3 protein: CASSPGTVHGYTF. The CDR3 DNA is TGTGCCAGCAGCCCAGGGACAGTCCATGGCTACACCTTC.

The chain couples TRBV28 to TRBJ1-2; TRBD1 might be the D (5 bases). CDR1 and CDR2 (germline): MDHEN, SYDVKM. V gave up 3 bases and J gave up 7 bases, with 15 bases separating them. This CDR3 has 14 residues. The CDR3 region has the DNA TGTGCCAGCAGTTTGAGGTTGGGGAGGGGTGGCTACACCTTC. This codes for CASSLRLGRGGYTF.

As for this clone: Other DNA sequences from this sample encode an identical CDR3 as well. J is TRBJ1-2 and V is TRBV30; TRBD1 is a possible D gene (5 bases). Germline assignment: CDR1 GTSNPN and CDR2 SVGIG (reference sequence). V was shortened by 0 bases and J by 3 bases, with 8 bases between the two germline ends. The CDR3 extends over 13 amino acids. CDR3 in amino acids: CAWSVGGYYGYTF. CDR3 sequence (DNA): TGTGCCTGGAGTGTGGGGGGTTACTATGGCTACACCTTC.

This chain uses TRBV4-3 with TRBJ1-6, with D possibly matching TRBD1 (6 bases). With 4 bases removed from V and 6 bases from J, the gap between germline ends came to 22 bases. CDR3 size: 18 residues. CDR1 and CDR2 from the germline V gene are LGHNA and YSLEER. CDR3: CASSLWALEDSLNSPLHF. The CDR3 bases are TGCGCCAGCAGCCTATGGGCACTTGAGGACAGTCTTAATTCACCCCTCCACTTT.

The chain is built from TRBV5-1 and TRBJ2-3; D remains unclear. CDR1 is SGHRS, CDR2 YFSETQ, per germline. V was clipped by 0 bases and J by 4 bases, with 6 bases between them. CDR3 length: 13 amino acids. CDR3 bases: TGCGCCAGCAGCTTGGTAGTGCCAGATACGCAGTATTTT. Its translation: CASSLVVPDTQYF.

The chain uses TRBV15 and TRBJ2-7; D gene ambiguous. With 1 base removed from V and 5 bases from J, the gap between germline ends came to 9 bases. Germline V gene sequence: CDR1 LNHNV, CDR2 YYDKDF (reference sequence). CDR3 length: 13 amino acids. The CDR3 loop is CATSRVPQDEQYV. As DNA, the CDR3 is TGTGCCACCAGCAGAGTCCCCCAAGACGAGCAGTACGTC.

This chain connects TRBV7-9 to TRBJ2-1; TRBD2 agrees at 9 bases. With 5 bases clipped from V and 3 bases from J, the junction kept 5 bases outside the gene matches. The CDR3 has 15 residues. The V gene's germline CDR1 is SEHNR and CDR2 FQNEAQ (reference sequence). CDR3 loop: CASSPRGGGYNEQFF. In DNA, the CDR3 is TGTGCCAGCAGCCCCCGCGGGGGGGGCTACAATGAGCAGTTCTTC.

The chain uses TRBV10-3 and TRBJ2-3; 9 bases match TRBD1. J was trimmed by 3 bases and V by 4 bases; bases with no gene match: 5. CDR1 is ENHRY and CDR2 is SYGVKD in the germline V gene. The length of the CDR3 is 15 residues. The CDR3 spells CAISGPGQGTDTQYF. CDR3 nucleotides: TGTGCCATCAGTGGGCCCGGACAGGGGACAGATACGCAGTATTTT.

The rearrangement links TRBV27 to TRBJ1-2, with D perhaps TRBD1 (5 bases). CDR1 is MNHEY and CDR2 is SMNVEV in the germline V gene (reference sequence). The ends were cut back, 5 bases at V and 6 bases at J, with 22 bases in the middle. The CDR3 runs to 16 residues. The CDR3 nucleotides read TGTGCCAGCAGTGCCGGGTTGGGGCGGGTGTCGGATGGCTACACCTTC. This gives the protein CASSAGLGRVSDGYTF.

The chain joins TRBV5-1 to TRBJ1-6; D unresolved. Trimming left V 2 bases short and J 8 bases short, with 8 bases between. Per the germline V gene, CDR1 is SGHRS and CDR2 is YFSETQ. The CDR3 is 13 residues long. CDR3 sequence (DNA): TGCGCCAGCAGCTTCGCGGAGGATTCACCCCTCCACTTT. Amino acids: CASSFAEDSPLHF. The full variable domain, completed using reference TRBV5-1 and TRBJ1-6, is KAGVTQTPRYLIKTRGQQVTLSCSPISGHRSVSWYQQTPGQGLQFLFEYFSETQRNKGNFPGRFSGRQFSNSRSEMNVSTLELGDSALYLCASSFAEDSPLHFGNGTRLTVT.

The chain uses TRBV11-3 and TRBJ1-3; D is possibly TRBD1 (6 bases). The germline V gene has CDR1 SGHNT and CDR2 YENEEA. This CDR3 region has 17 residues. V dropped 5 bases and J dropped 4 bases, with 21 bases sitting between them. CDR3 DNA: TGTGCCAGCAGCCCTCGGACGTGGGGGGGGCAGGGAAACACCATATATTTT. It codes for CASSPRTWGGQGNTIYF.

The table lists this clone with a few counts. The chain's CDR3 is CASSPTRTYNEQFF. DNA for the CDR3: TGCGCCAGCAGCCCGACCCGCACCTACAATGAGCAGTTCTTC. The chain joins TRBV4-1 to TRBJ2-1; D remains ambiguous. Looked up from germline, CDR1 is MGHRA and CDR2 is YSYEKL. The CDR3 sequence is 14 residues long. Trimming took off 4 bases at V and 2 bases at J, with 9 bases between the two ends.

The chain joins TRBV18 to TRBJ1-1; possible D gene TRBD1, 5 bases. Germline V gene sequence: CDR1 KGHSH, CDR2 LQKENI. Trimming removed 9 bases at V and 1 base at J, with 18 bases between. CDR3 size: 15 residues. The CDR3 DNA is TGTGCCAGTGCCAGGGACGGGGTGTGGAACACTGAAGCTTTCTTT. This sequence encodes CASARDGVWNTEAFF.

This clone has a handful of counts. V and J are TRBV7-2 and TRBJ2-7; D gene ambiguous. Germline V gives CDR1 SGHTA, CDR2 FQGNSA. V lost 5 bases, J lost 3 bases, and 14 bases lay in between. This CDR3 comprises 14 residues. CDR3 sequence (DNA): TGTGCCAGCAGCCCTCTACCGGGCAGCTACGAGCAGTACTTC. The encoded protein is CASSPLPGSYEQYF.

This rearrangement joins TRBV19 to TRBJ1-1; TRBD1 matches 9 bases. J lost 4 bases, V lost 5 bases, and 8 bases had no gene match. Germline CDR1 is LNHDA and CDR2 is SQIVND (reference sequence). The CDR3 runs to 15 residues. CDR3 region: CASSVQQGAGTEAFF. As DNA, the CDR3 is TGTGCCAGTAGTGTACAACAGGGGGCGGGCACTGAAGCTTTCTTT.

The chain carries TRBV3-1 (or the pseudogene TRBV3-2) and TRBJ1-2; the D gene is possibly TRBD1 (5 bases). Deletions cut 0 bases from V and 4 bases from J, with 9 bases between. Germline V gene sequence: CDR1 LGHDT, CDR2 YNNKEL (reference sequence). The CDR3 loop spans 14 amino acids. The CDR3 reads CASSQDGGIYGYTF. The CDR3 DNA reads TGTGCCAGCAGCCAAGATGGGGGGATCTATGGCTACACCTTC.